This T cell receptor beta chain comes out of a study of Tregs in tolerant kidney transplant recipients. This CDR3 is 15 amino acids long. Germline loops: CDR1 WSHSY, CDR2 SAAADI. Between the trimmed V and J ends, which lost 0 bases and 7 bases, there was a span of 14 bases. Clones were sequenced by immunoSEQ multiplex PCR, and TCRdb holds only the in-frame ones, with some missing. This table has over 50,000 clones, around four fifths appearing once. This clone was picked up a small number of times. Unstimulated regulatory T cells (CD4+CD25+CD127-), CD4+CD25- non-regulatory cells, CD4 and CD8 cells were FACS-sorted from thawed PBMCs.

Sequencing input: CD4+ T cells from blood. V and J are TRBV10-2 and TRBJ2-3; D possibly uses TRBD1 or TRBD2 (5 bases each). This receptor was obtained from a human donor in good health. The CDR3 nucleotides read TGCGCCAGCAGTGAGTCGCTTGGGGGAGTCAATACGCAGTATTTT. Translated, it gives CASSESLGGVNTQYF.